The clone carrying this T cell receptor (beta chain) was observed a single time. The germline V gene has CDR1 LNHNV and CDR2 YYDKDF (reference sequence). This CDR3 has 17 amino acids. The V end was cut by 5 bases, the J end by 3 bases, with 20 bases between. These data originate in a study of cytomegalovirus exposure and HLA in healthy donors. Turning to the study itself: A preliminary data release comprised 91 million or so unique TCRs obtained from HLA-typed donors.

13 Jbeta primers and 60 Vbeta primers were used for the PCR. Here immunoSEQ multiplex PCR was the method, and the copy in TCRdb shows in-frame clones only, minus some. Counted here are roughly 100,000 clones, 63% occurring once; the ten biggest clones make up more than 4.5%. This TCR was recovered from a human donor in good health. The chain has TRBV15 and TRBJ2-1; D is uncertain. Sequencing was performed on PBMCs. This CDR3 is CATSSLIQTLDYNEQFF. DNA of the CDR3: TGTGCCACCAGCTCCCTGATACAGACCCTTGACTACAATGAGCAGTTCTTC.